These 20 T cell receptor beta chains came from one sample sequenced in a study of chemoradiotherapy in HPV16-positive cancers. Clones were read by immunoSEQ multiplex PCR, and TCRdb kept only the in-frame ones, dropping some. Of roughly 25,000 clones listed, approximately 93% are singletons. The sample was gathered from a patient who underwent chemoradiotherapy. These receptor sequences come from a human donor with HPV-associated anogenital cancer.

This clone was recorded only once. This sequence joins TRBV7-6 and TRBJ2-3; either TRBD1 or TRBD2 may supply D (5 bases each). The CDR3 length is 14 residues. V shed 4 bases and J shed 6 bases, with 14 bases lying between them. CDR1 and CDR2 from the germline V gene are SGHVS and FNYEAQ. The CDR3 protein is CASSSRGGRDTQYF. In nucleotides, the CDR3 is TGTGCCAGCAGCTCCCGGGGCGGCCGGGATACGCAGTATTTT.

In this sample, this clone turned up once. V and J are TRBV11-2 and TRBJ2-1; 8 positions match TRBD2. The CDR3 runs 14 residues. The J segment lost 4 bases and the V segment lost 7 bases, leaving 6 bases of the junction unmatched. Germline CDR1 reads SGHAT; CDR2 reads FQNNGV. CDR3 in amino acids: CASTPGLEYNEQFF. DNA for the CDR3: TGTGCCAGCACCCCGGGACTAGAATACAATGAGCAGTTCTTC.

CDR3 nucleotide sequence: TGTGCCAGCAGTCAGGGACCGAACACTGAAGCTTTCTTT. This translates into CASSQGPNTEAFF. The chain combines TRBV9 with TRBJ1-1; D is possibly TRBD1 (5 bases). V dropped 5 bases and J dropped 1 base, with 9 bases sitting between them. Per germline, CDR1 SGDLS and CDR2 YYNGEE. There are 13 residues in the CDR3.

The chain has TRBV28 and TRBJ1-1; 12 positions agree with TRBD1. The CDR3 length is 15 residues. Germline V gives CDR1 MDHEN, CDR2 SYDVKM. V lost 6 bases and J lost 1; bases outside the gene matches: 3. In DNA form, the CDR3 reads TGTGCCAGCAGGGGACAGGGGGCTCGGAACACTGAAGCTTTCTTT. Residues: CASRGQGARNTEAFF.

The V call is TRBV2, the J call TRBJ2-1; 12 bases match TRBD2. Per the germline V gene, CDR1 is SNHLY and CDR2 is FYNNEI. V was clipped by 6 bases and J by 9 bases; unmatched bases: 9. CDR3 length: 15 residues. CDR3 loop: CASRALAGGPGEQFF. The CDR3 nucleotides are TGTGCCAGCAGAGCTCTAGCGGGAGGGCCCGGTGAGCAGTTCTTC. The whole variable domain, remainder taken from reference TRBV2 and TRBJ2-1, is EPEVTQTPSHQVTQMGQEVILRCVPISNHLYFYWYRQILGQKVEFLVSFYNNEISEKSEIFDDQFSVERPDGSNFTLKIRSTKLEDSAMYFCASRALAGGPGEQFFGPGTRLTVL.

The chain uses TRBV6-1 and TRBJ2-3; D ambiguous. The CDR3 is 13 amino acids. V was trimmed by 0 bases and J by 8 bases, leaving 9 bases between them. CDR1 and CDR2 (germline): MNHNS, SASEGT. Here the CDR3 DNA reads TGTGCCAGCAGTGAAGCGCGTGGCAGTACGCAGTATTTT. Translating it yields CASSEARGSTQYF.

The chain links TRBV30 to TRBJ2-3, with a weak D call TRBD1 (5 bases). Germline V gene sequence: CDR1 GTSNPN, CDR2 SVGIG (reference sequence). The CDR3 is made up of 16 amino acids. Trimming took off 1 base at V and 1 base at J, with 15 bases between the two ends. For the CDR3, the DNA is TGTGCCTGGAGTGGGGCGCGGCAGGGCCGCACAGATACGCAGTATTTT. Protein product: CAWSGARQGRTDTQYF.

V is TRBV7-6 and J is TRBJ1-6; D might be TRBD1 (6 bases). V was shortened by 5 bases and J by 8 bases, with 19 bases between the two germline ends. From germline, CDR1 is SGHVS and CDR2 FNYEAQ. The length of the CDR3 is 16 residues. The CDR3 region has the DNA TGTGCCAGCAGCGATTTGTCCAGGGGAACCTATTCACCCCTCCACTTT. This translates into CASSDLSRGTYSPLHF.

The chain employs TRBV11-2 and TRBJ1-1, with 7 bases identical to TRBD1. Germline loops: CDR1 SGHAT, CDR2 FQNNGV. The length of the CDR3 is 14 residues. V shed 3 bases and J 2 bases; nucleotides not matched to a gene: 3. The CDR3 bases are TGTGCCAGCAGCTTTGGGACAGCTAACACTGAAGCTTTCTTT. This gives the protein CASSFGTANTEAFF.

In its sample, this clone was seen once. The chain is built from TRBV7-9 and TRBJ1-1, with D unresolved. The V gene lost 1 base and the J gene lost 1 base, with 7 bases spanning the gap. Per germline, CDR1 SEHNR and CDR2 FQNEAQ (reference sequence). The CDR3 runs to 14 residues. CDR3 amino acids: CASSLGGWNTEAFF. The CDR3, as DNA: TGTGCCAGCAGCTTAGGCGGGTGGAACACTGAAGCTTTCTTT.

The J gene is TRBJ2-7, the V gene TRBV10-1; a weak D match, TRBD2 (5 bases). Trimming cost V 0 bases and J 6 bases, with 18 bases left between them. CDR1 WNHNN and CDR2 SYGVQD come from the germline V gene (reference sequence). CDR3 length equals 16 residues. CDR3: CASSESKRVGICEQYF. CDR3 DNA: TGCGCCAGCAGTGAGTCAAAGAGGGTAGGGATCTGCGAGCAGTACTTC.

This clone was counted once. The chain links TRBV10-3 to TRBJ2-5; possibly TRBD2 for D (7 bases). The V and J ends lost 8 bases and 1 base respectively, with 14 bases between them. The CDR3 runs to 14 residues. The germline gives CDR1 ENHRY, CDR2 SYGVKD. CDR3 sequence: CAIGGGGPQETQYF. The CDR3 DNA is TGTGCCATCGGGGGAGGGGGTCCCCAAGAGACCCAGTACTTC.

The rearrangement joins TRBV2 to TRBJ1-1, with a weak D call TRBD1 (6 bases). V lost 4 bases, J lost 1 base, and 16 bases lay in between. CDR3 length: 16 residues. Germline loops: CDR1 SNHLY, CDR2 FYNNEI. The DNA for the CDR3 is TGTGCCAGCAGTGGGCAGGGGAGGGTTAAGAACACTGAAGCTTTCTTT. Translating it yields CASSGQGRVKNTEAFF. Full variable domain (missing parts from reference TRBV2 and TRBJ1-1): EPEVTQTPSHQVTQMGQEVILRCVPISNHLYFYWYRQILGQKVEFLVSFYNNEISEKSEIFDDQFSVERPDGSNFTLKIRSTKLEDSAMYFCASSGQGRVKNTEAFFGQGTRLTVV.

The CDR3, as DNA: TGTGCCACGCTGGGTACGGGACAGGGAAAGTACGAGCAGTACTTC. Protein: CATLGTGQGKYEQYF. The genes are TRBV10-3 and TRBJ2-7, with TRBD1 matching 9 bases. Germline CDR1 and CDR2: ENHRY and SYGVKD. This CDR3 has 15 amino acids. V shed 10 bases, J shed 4 bases, and the junction held 14 bases outside the gene matches.

This chain uses TRBV7-6 with TRBJ2-1, with 7 bases fitting TRBD1. The germline CDR1 and CDR2 sequences are SGHVS and FNYEAQ. Trimming removed 7 bases from V and 5 bases from J; junction bases left unmatched: 11. The CDR3 spans 15 residues. CDR3 protein: CASTKQMDRNNEQFF. DNA of the CDR3: TGTGCCAGCACCAAACAGATGGACAGGAACAATGAGCAGTTCTTC.

The chain employs TRBV12-5 and TRBJ1-1; D call uncertain. In germline, CDR1 is LGHNT, CDR2 FRNRAP. Deletions cut 3 bases from V and 0 bases from J, with 5 bases between. The length of the CDR3 is 13 residues. The CDR3 loop is CASGLELNTEAFF. The CDR3 DNA is TGTGCTAGTGGTTTAGAGTTGAACACTGAAGCTTTCTTT.

This chain links TRBV19 with TRBJ1-1; 7 bases are a match to TRBD1. J gave up 4 bases and V 3 bases, and 8 bases lay outside the gene matches. The CDR3 is 15 amino acids. Germline CDR1 LNHDA, CDR2 SQIVND (reference sequence). The CDR3 loop reads CASSIRQGRATEAFF. The CDR3 nucleotides are TGTGCCAGTAGTATTCGACAGGGACGGGCCACTGAAGCTTTCTTT.

Here the CDR3 DNA reads TGCGCCAGCAGTCAGGACAGGGCCAATGAGCAGTTCTTC. This sequence encodes CASSQDRANEQFF. This chain joins TRBV23-1 and TRBJ2-1; 8 nucleotides match TRBD1. TRBV23-1 belongs to the ORF category, with a function that is uncertain. V shed 3 bases and J 6 bases; nucleotides not matched to a gene: 1. CDR3 size: 13 residues.

The chain recombines TRBV6-1 with TRBJ2-6; 7 positions agree with TRBD1. This CDR3 has 15 amino acids. CDR1 is MNHNS and CDR2 is SASEGT in the germline V gene. V shed 9 bases and J 0 bases; nucleotides not matched to a gene: 5. CDR3 DNA sequence: TGTGCCAGTTTACAGGGGAGCTCTGGGGCCAACGTCCTGACTTTC. Encoded protein: CASLQGSSGANVLTF.

The rearrangement links TRBV5-1 to TRBJ1-3; D may be TRBD1 (6 bases). Looked up from germline, CDR1 is SGHRS and CDR2 is YFSETQ. V gave up 3 bases and J gave up 0 bases, with 16 bases separating them. The CDR3 loop spans 17 amino acids. The CDR3 region is CASSWGAGASSGNTIYF. In nucleotides, the CDR3 is TGCGCCAGCAGCTGGGGGGCAGGAGCGAGCTCTGGAAACACCATATATTTT.